The clone carrying this T cell receptor (beta chain) was recorded a few times. Its specificity is unknown. The study ran its PCR with 60 Vbeta and 13 Jbeta primers. Profiling relied on immunoSEQ multiplex PCR, and the TCRdb table lists in-frame clones only, not all of them. This sample has about 180,000 clones; around 82% occur once, and the top ten carry 2.4%. The sample belongs to a study of cytomegalovirus exposure and HLA in healthy donors. General study points: The study put under 200 TCR beta chains on its list as cytomegalovirus-associated. Most subjects had HLA-A and HLA-B alleles reportedly predicted accurately by TCR beta sequences. The majority of CMV-associated TCR beta chains were reported as apparently HLA-restricted in a later analysis. TCR beta chain V- and J-gene trimming was linked, in a later analysis, to a missense variant in DCLRE1C.

The sample consisted of PBMCs. This clonotype was obtained from a man aged 55-75 years in good health and CMV-seronegative.

Here the CDR3 DNA reads TGTGCCAGCAGTACCAGGTTGTCCGGGGAGCTGTTTTTT. Translation gives CASSTRLSGELFF. This chain uses TRBV6-5 with TRBJ2-2; D is ambiguous. Germline V lookup: CDR1 MNHEY, CDR2 SVGAGI. Trimming cost V 5 bases and J 6 bases, with 10 bases left between them. The CDR3 is made up of 13 amino acids.